The 22 T cell receptor beta chains below were found in one sample sequenced in a study of a mutant IDH1 vaccine in newly diagnosed glioma. For these receptors, no antigen is known. Assay: immunoSEQ multiplex PCR; the TCRdb copy retains only in-frame clones and omits some. The data hold approximately 66,000 clones, with 84% observed a single time. Time point here: week 35, safety follow-up. With topical imiquimod, each dose of the vaccine consisted of 300 ug of mutant IDH1 20-mer peptide. This specimen consisted of PBMCs, obtained from a glioma patient whose treatment included an IDH1 peptide vaccine. Every receptor here comes from a man aged 25-40 years with glioma.

This clone was observed a handful of times. The gene calls are TRBV15 and TRBJ1-6; 8 bases fit TRBD1. This CDR3 region has 18 residues. J lost 10 bases, V lost 5 bases, and 19 bases had no gene match. Looked up from germline, CDR1 is LNHNV and CDR2 is YYDKDF (reference sequence). CDR3 DNA: TGTGCCACCAGCGATGTTACAGCGACAGGGGCCCGGGGGTCACCCCTCCACTTT. Its protein product is CATSDVTATGARGSPLHF.

This clone was detected only once. The V call is TRBV11-3, the J call TRBJ2-2; 9 bases are a match to TRBD1. After removal of 4 bases from V and 2 bases from J, the junction contained 11 bases not matched to a gene. This CDR3 is 18 amino acids long. CDR1 SGHNT and CDR2 YENEEA come from the germline V gene. CDR3 coding DNA: TGTGCCAGCAGCTCCGGGACAGGGAAGGGGTCCAACACCGGGGAGCTGTTTTTT. Translation gives CASSSGTGKGSNTGELFF.

This rearrangement joins TRBV11-2 to TRBJ2-7, with D perhaps matching TRBD2 (6 bases). The CDR3 runs to 11 residues. Trimming pared 7 bases from V and 7 bases from J, leaving 11 bases between. The germline gives CDR1 SGHAT, CDR2 FQNNGV. Here the CDR3 reads CASIGGREQYF. The CDR3 DNA is TGTGCCAGCATCGGAGGGAGGGAGCAGTACTTC.

This clone showed up just once. The gene calls are TRBV27 and TRBJ2-7; D not resolved. CDR1 is MNHEY, CDR2 SMNVEV, per germline (reference sequence). This CDR3 has 14 residues. V was clipped by 7 bases and J by 2 bases, with 15 bases between them. CDR3 residues: CASNDLSTPYEQYF. The CDR3 DNA reads TGTGCCAGCAATGATCTTTCAACTCCCTACGAGCAGTACTTC.

This chain uses TRBV14 with TRBJ1-6, with 7 nucleotides matching TRBD1. Unmatched junction bases numbered 10, after V lost 1 base and J lost 10 bases. The CDR3 contains 16 residues. From germline, CDR1 is SGHDN and CDR2 FVKESK. The CDR3 DNA is TGTGCCAGCAGCCAAGCCACAGGGGCTTATTACTCACCCCTCCACTTT. Translated, it gives CASSQATGAYYSPLHF. Based on the CDR3 plus reference TRBV14 and TRBJ1-6, the full variable domain is EAGVTQFPSHSVIEKGQTVTLRCDPISGHDNLYWYRRVMGKEIKFLLHFVKESKQDESGMPNNRFLAERTGGTYSTLKVQPAELEDSGVYFCASSQATGAYYSPLHFGNGTRLTVT.

The chain recombines TRBV5-1 with TRBJ1-6; a weak D match, TRBD1 (6 bases). CDR1 is SGHRS, CDR2 YFSETQ, per germline. V was clipped by 0 bases and J by 7 bases, with 11 bases between them. This CDR3 is 15 amino acids long. The CDR3 DNA reads TGCGCCAGCAGCTTGGATCGGGGGCGAAATTCACCCCTCCACTTT. Its translation is CASSLDRGRNSPLHF.

This chain joins TRBV2 and TRBJ1-6; perhaps TRBD1 as D (5 bases). This CDR3 region has 14 residues. Between the trimmed V and J ends, which lost 6 bases and 10 bases, there was a span of 16 bases. Germline values: CDR1 SNHLY, CDR2 FYNNEI. CDR3 in amino acids: CASSPGATGSPLHF. CDR3 DNA: TGTGCCAGCAGCCCCGGGGCGACGGGCTCACCCCTCCACTTT.

The rearrangement joins TRBV2 to TRBJ1-4; 7 bases map to TRBD1. Per germline, CDR1 SNHLY and CDR2 FYNNEI. CDR3 length: 14 residues. After removal of 4 bases from V and 8 bases from J, the junction contained 7 bases not matched to a gene. DNA for the CDR3: TGTGCCAGCAGTGGAACAGGGGCTGGGGAAAAACTGTTTTTT. Amino acids: CASSGTGAGEKLFF.

This chain joins TRBV4-1 and TRBJ1-2; D is ambiguous. CDR1 and CDR2 (germline): MGHRA, YSYEKL. Deletions cut 4 bases from V and 8 bases from J, with 11 bases between. The CDR3 runs 12 residues. As DNA, the CDR3 is TGCGCCAGCAGCCCGGACGGTGGCGGCTACACCTTC. Its translation is CASSPDGGGYTF.

The chain joins TRBV19 to TRBJ1-1; D call uncertain. Looked up from germline, CDR1 is LNHDA and CDR2 is SQIVND (reference sequence). V dropped 4 bases and J dropped 3 bases, with 12 bases sitting between them. CDR3 length: 14 residues. The CDR3 region has the DNA TGTGCCAGTAGTAGTGGACGAGCGGACACTGAAGCTTTCTTT. It codes for CASSSGRADTEAFF.

J is TRBJ1-2 and V is TRBV4-2; no definite D call. This CDR3 spans 12 amino acids. V lost 1 base, J lost 7 bases, and 7 bases lay in between. Germline CDR1 LGHNA, CDR2 YNFKEQ. The CDR3 bases are TGTGCCAGCAGCCAAGGTACTTTTGGCTACACCTTC. Amino acid sequence: CASSQGTFGYTF.

The chain joins TRBV5-6 to TRBJ1-3; D gene unclear. The CDR3 totals 14 residues. CDR1 and CDR2 from the germline V gene are SGHDT and YYEEEE. Between the trimmed V and J ends, which lost 3 bases and 3 bases, there was a span of 10 bases. CDR3 amino acids: CASSWGEFGNTIYF. The CDR3 nucleotides are TGTGCCAGCAGCTGGGGAGAGTTTGGAAACACCATATATTTT. Full variable domain (missing parts from reference TRBV5-6 and TRBJ1-3): DAGVTQSPTHLIKTRGQQVTLRCSPKSGHDTVSWYQQALGQGPQFIFQYYEEEERQRGNFPDRFSGHQFPNYSSELNVNALLLGDSALYLCASSWGEFGNTIYFGEGSWLTVV.

The rearrangement links TRBV28 to TRBJ1-2; weak D call: TRBD1 (5 bases). V was cut by 8 bases and J by 4 bases, with 17 bases left in between. The CDR3 has 14 amino acids. CDR1 and CDR2 (germline): MDHEN, SYDVKM. CDR3 residues: CASGVGDGIYGYTF. CDR3 bases: TGTGCCAGCGGGGTGGGGGACGGAATCTATGGCTACACCTTC.

The rearrangement uses TRBV10-3 and TRBJ2-5, with TRBD2 matching over 9 bases. Near its end, the DNA agrees better with TRBJ2-7, so the J call may be wrong. Germline V CDR1 and CDR2: ENHRY, SYGVKD. The CDR3 extends over 15 amino acids. This CDR3 is CAISESERGAYEQYF. The CDR3 bases are TGTGCCATCAGTGAATCTGAGCGGGGGGCCTACGAGCAGTACTTC.

The rearrangement links TRBV27 to TRBJ1-4, with D hard to call. The ends were cut back, 4 bases at V and 0 bases at J, with 9 bases in the middle. In germline, CDR1 is MNHEY, CDR2 SMNVEV (reference sequence). The CDR3 runs to 15 residues. CDR3 DNA sequence: TGTGCCAGCAGTTGGAGTAGAGCAACTAATGAAAAACTGTTTTTT. It encodes CASSWSRATNEKLFF.

This chain links TRBV29-1 with TRBJ2-2; D may be TRBD1 (5 bases). Germline CDR1 and CDR2: SQVTM and ANQGSEA. Trimming removed 0 bases at V and 6 bases at J, with 14 bases between. The CDR3 consists of 15 residues. In nucleotides, the CDR3 is TGCAGCGTTGAAGAGAGGCAGGTGGGGCCCGGGGAGCTGTTTTTT. It codes for CSVEERQVGPGELFF.

This sequence joins TRBV9 and TRBJ2-5; D may be TRBD2 (5 bases). This CDR3 has 16 residues. The germline gives CDR1 SGDLS, CDR2 YYNGEE. The V end lost 4 bases, the J end lost 4 bases, and 20 bases lay between the germline ends. CDR3 in amino acids: CASSPGELVWGETQYF. The CDR3 DNA sequence: TGTGCCAGCAGCCCCGGGGAACTAGTCTGGGGAGAGACCCAGTACTTC.

V usage is TRBV4-2 and J usage is TRBJ1-2, with D unclear. Between the trimmed V and J ends, which lost 4 bases and 4 bases, there was a span of 16 bases. CDR3 length: 15 residues. The germline gives CDR1 LGHNA, CDR2 YNFKEQ. The CDR3 nucleotides are TGTGCCAGCAGCCTCGGAGGGAGAGTTTTCTATGGCTACACCTTC. Protein sequence: CASSLGGRVFYGYTF.

The rearrangement links TRBV7-9 to TRBJ2-1; D is perhaps TRBD1 (5 bases). Germline CDR1 SEHNR, CDR2 FQNEAQ (reference sequence). The CDR3 is 16 residues long. The ends were cut back, 5 bases at V and 5 bases at J, with 19 bases in the middle. Written as DNA, the CDR3 is TGTGCCAGCAGCCTAATCGGTCAGGGTTTACACAATGAGCAGTTCTTC. Translated: CASSLIGQGLHNEQFF.

The genes are TRBV13 and TRBJ2-3; 8 nucleotides line up with TRBD2. This CDR3 has 16 residues. After removal of 2 bases from V and 4 bases from J, the junction contained 8 bases not matched to a gene. CDR1 and CDR2 from the germline V gene are PRHDT and FYEKMQ (reference sequence). CDR3 sequence: CASSLPASLAADTQYF. The CDR3 DNA follows: TGTGCCAGCAGCTTACCAGCTTCACTAGCGGCAGATACGCAGTATTTT.

The rearrangement joins TRBV13 to TRBJ2-7; TRBD1 matches 7 bases. CDR3 size: 15 residues. V lost 4 bases to trimming and J lost 2 bases; unmatched junction nucleotides: 8. CDR1 is PRHDT, CDR2 FYEKMQ, per germline (reference sequence). CDR3 in DNA: TGTGCCAGCAGCTCCGAGGACAGGCGCCCCTACGAGCAGTACTTC. Encoded protein: CASSSEDRRPYEQYF.

This chain uses TRBV7-2 with TRBJ2-2; D call uncertain. The CDR3 is 14 residues long. Germline V gives CDR1 SGHTA, CDR2 FQGNSA. Trimming stripped 5 bases from V and 1 base from J, with 8 bases between. CDR3 in DNA: TGTGCCAGCAGCCAACTCAGGAACACCGGGGAGCTGTTTTTT. It specifies CASSQLRNTGELFF.